The present entry profiles one T cell receptor beta chain with its context. The sample comes from a study of blood T cell repertoires in COVID-19. On the study more broadly: COVID-19 samples, acute and convalescent, were from the United States, Italy and Spain.

Per the original data handling: Estimated nucleated cell counts came from reference gene primer amplification. TCRdb's copy holds only in-frame clones and misses some; the assay was immunoSEQ multiplex PCR. V and J calls plus clone size are reproduced from that table; the DNA served to infer D and trimming. The data contain roughly 300,000 clones, roughly 87% of them singletons. Per the germline V gene, CDR1 is LNHNV and CDR2 is YYDKDF (reference sequence). CDR3 length: 16 amino acids. The junction had 5 bases not matched to a gene; V was cut back by 0 bases and J by 2 bases. In assigning cohorts, the study relied on participant-reported clinical history. Cohort 3 recovered donors had two negative PCRs, clearance, or symptom resolution.

The chain carries TRBV15 and TRBJ2-5; TRBD1 aligns across 8 bases. This receptor was taken from a woman between 25 and 40 years old who had recovered from COVID-19. The sequenced sample consisted of PBMCs or T cells enriched from blood (not recorded which). The DNA for the CDR3 is TGTGCCACCAGCAGAGAACGACAGGGGAGGCAAGAGACCCAGTACTTC. This sequence encodes CATSRERQGRQETQYF. Drawing the rest from reference TRBV15 and TRBJ2-5, the complete variable domain is DAMVIQNPRYQVTQFGKPVTLSCSQTLNHNVMYWYQQKSSQAPKLLFHYYDKDFNNEADTPDNFQSRRPNTSFCFLDIRSPGLGDTAMYLCATSRERQGRQETQYFGPGTRLLVL.